Following are 21 T cell receptor beta chains from one sample sequenced in a study of blood T cell repertoires in COVID-19. Some clones are missing from TCRdb's copy, which holds only in-frame ones; the method was immunoSEQ multiplex PCR. The data hold 140,000 or so clones, with around four fifths observed a single time. The specimen was peripheral blood. All receptors derive from a human donor in a cohort sampled during active COVID-19.

The J gene is TRBJ2-5, the V gene TRBV5-6, with D tentatively TRBD2 (5 bases). The germline V gene encodes CDR1 SGHDT and CDR2 YYEEEE. With 1 base removed from V and 1 base from J, the gap between germline ends came to 8 bases. This CDR3 has 14 residues. CDR3 region: CASSLTGSQETQYF. Written as DNA, the CDR3 is TGTGCCAGCAGCTTGACGGGATCCCAAGAGACCCAGTACTTC. Together with reference TRBV5-6 and TRBJ2-5, the CDR3 gives the full variable domain: DAGVTQSPTHLIKTRGQQVTLRCSPKSGHDTVSWYQQALGQGPQFIFQYYEEEERQRGNFPDRFSGHQFPNYSSELNVNALLLGDSALYLCASSLTGSQETQYFGPGTRLLVL.

The V gene is TRBV29-1, the J gene TRBJ1-2, with D possibly being TRBD1 (6 bases). This CDR3 comprises 13 residues. V was cut by 4 bases and J by 5 bases, with 14 bases left in between. Germline CDR1 SQVTM, CDR2 ANQGSEA. The CDR3 region has the DNA TGCAGCGTTGTAACAGGGATGGATTATGGCTACACCTTC. Its protein product is CSVVTGMDYGYTF.

The genes are TRBV4-2 and TRBJ1-1; TRBD1 might be the D (6 bases). V dropped 1 base and J dropped 8 bases, with 20 bases sitting between them. The CDR3 loop spans 16 amino acids. In germline, CDR1 is LGHNA, CDR2 YNFKEQ. The CDR3 protein is CASSQGVGTSLPEAFF. CDR3 nucleotides: TGTGCCAGCAGCCAAGGGGTAGGGACAAGCCTACCCGAAGCTTTCTTT.

The V gene is TRBV12-3 or TRBV12-4, the J gene TRBJ1-1; D might be TRBD1 (5 bases). The CDR3 spans 13 residues. V lost 6 bases to trimming and J lost 3 bases, with 11 bases between them. CDR3 in amino acids: CASSRQTYTEAFF. CDR3 nucleotide sequence: TGTGCCAGCAGCCGACAGACCTACACTGAAGCTTTCTTT.

J is TRBJ1-4 and V is TRBV5-3; 7 bases map to TRBD1. Being an ORF, TRBV5-3 has a function that is uncertain. The CDR3 totals 17 residues. V shed 3 bases, J shed 7 bases, and the junction held 15 bases outside the gene matches. The CDR3: CARSWGPSQGFCEKLFF. The CDR3 region has the DNA TGTGCCAGAAGCTGGGGTCCCTCACAGGGGTTTTGTGAAAAACTGTTTTTT.

This sequence joins TRBV1 and TRBJ2-7; TRBD1, the D gene given by the table, was not confirmed from the DNA. TRBV1 is described as a pseudogene. This CDR3 is built from 16 residues. The CDR3 sequence: CTSSQEDRDPSYEQYV. The DNA of the CDR3 is TGCACCAGCAGCCAGGAGGACAGGGACCCCTCCTACGAGCAGTACGTC.

The chain has TRBV5-1 and TRBJ2-6; D ambiguous. The CDR3 covers 14 residues. Germline CDR1 reads SGHRS; CDR2 reads YFSETQ. V lost 0 bases and J lost 4, with 5 bases in between. In DNA form, the CDR3 reads TGCGCCAGCAGCTTGGCCACAGGGGCCAACGTCCTGACTTTC. Protein: CASSLATGANVLTF. Full variable domain (remainder filled in from reference TRBV5-1 and TRBJ2-6): KAGVTQTPRYLIKTRGQQVTLSCSPISGHRSVSWYQQTPGQGLQFLFEYFSETQRNKGNFPGRFSGRQFSNSRSEMNVSTLELGDSALYLCASSLATGANVLTFGAGSRLTVL.

This clone was seen only once. The chain has TRBV5-6 and TRBJ2-7, with 8 bases lining up with TRBD1. The V segment lost 2 bases and the J segment 1 base; nucleotides outside the gene matches: 8. The germline gives CDR1 SGHDT, CDR2 YYEEEE. The CDR3 is made up of 16 amino acids. The CDR3 nucleotides read TGTGCCAGCAGCTTTGGGGCCGGACAGGGATCCTACGAGCAGTACGTC. Its translation is CASSFGAGQGSYEQYV.

The rearrangement joins TRBV3-1 (or the pseudogene TRBV3-2) to TRBJ2-3, with D possibly matching TRBD1 (6 bases). The CDR3 loop spans 14 amino acids. Germline CDR1 LGHDT, CDR2 YNNKEL (reference sequence). The CDR3 coding sequence is TGTGCGGTGAGAGGGCAGGGGAGCACAGATACGCAGTATTTT. Amino acids: CAVRGQGSTDTQYF.

J is TRBJ2-7 and V is TRBV7-9, with 8 bases lining up with TRBD1. Germline V gives CDR1 SEHNR, CDR2 FQNEAQ (reference sequence). J was trimmed by 2 bases and V by 2 bases; bases with no gene match: 14. This CDR3 is built from 18 residues. The DNA of the CDR3 is TGTGCCAGCAGCTTACCTTTAGGGGACAGGCAAGACCCCTACGAGCAGTACTTC. Residues: CASSLPLGDRQDPYEQYF.

The V gene is TRBV20-1, the J gene TRBJ2-1; a weak D match, TRBD2 (6 bases). V was pared by 3 bases and J by 4 bases, with 28 bases between. This CDR3 is built from 19 residues. CDR1 and CDR2 (germline): DFQATT, SNEGSKA (reference sequence). In nucleotides, the CDR3 is TGCAGTGCTAGTCTCGGCAGCGGGCCCCGGGCCCCCCAATACAATGAGCAGTTCTTC. This translates into CSASLGSGPRAPQYNEQFF.

This clone was counted a few times. V is TRBV3-1 (or the pseudogene TRBV3-2) and J is TRBJ2-7; the D gene is possibly TRBD1 (5 bases). Trimming pared 0 bases from V and 5 bases from J, leaving 17 bases between. CDR3 length: 16 residues. Looked up from germline, CDR1 is LGHDT and CDR2 is YNNKEL (reference sequence). DNA for the CDR3: TGTGCCAGCAGCCAAGAAGGGGTAGCCTTCCTAAACGAGCAGTACTTC. This sequence encodes CASSQEGVAFLNEQYF.

The chain joins TRBV14 to TRBJ1-4; D unresolved. The CDR3 runs 15 residues. The germline V gene encodes CDR1 SGHDN and CDR2 FVKESK. Trimming shortened V by 5 bases and J by 6 bases, and 16 bases separated the two germline ends. The CDR3 nucleotides read TGTGCCAGCAGCTCGAGGGTCAAGCAGGATGAAAAACTGTTTTTT. Its translation: CASSSRVKQDEKLFF.

The chain couples TRBV5-1 to TRBJ1-1; no firm D call. The CDR3 loop spans 15 amino acids. Per germline, CDR1 SGHRS and CDR2 YFSETQ. V lost 0 bases and J 0 bases, leaving 9 bases between the germline ends. The CDR3 region is CASSLVGQVNTEAFF. The CDR3, as DNA: TGCGCCAGCAGCTTGGTTGGCCAAGTGAACACTGAAGCTTTCTTT.

This clone was recorded a few times. The rearrangement uses TRBV5-8 and TRBJ2-4; TRBD1 is a possible D gene (11 bases). The CDR3 is made up of 18 amino acids. Trimming left V 6 bases short and J 8 bases short, with 30 bases between. The germline V gene encodes CDR1 SGHTS and CDR2 YDEGEE. This CDR3 is CASTRDRGGGTSVDIQYF. CDR3 nucleotide sequence: TGTGCCAGCACCCGGGACAGGGGGGGAGGGACTAGCGTGGACATTCAGTACTTC.

The sample holds one count of this clone. The chain couples TRBV2 to TRBJ1-5; D gene ambiguous. The CDR3 extends over 16 amino acids. CDR1 is SNHLY, CDR2 FYNNEI, per germline. The ends were cut back, 2 bases at V and 1 base at J, with 12 bases in the middle. CDR3 DNA sequence: TGTGCCAGCAGTGAACTTGGGAGGACCAGCAATCAGCCCCAGCATTTT. As protein: CASSELGRTSNQPQHF.

V usage is TRBV5-1 and J usage is TRBJ2-1; D gene unclear. The germline V gene encodes CDR1 SGHRS and CDR2 YFSETQ. Trimming stripped 2 bases from V and 7 bases from J, with 4 bases between. This CDR3 comprises 11 residues. The CDR3 sequence is CASSFRNEQFF. DNA for the CDR3: TGCGCCAGCAGCTTCAGAAATGAGCAGTTCTTC.

The chain carries TRBV5-1 and TRBJ2-1; possibly TRBD1 for D (5 bases). Trimming cost V 2 bases and J 0 bases, with 6 bases left between them. Germline CDR1 and CDR2: SGHRS and YFSETQ. The CDR3 runs 14 residues. CDR3 sequence reads: CASSFRASYNEQFF. The CDR3 coding sequence is TGCGCCAGCAGCTTCAGGGCCTCCTACAATGAGCAGTTCTTC. Drawing the rest from reference TRBV5-1 and TRBJ2-1, the complete variable domain is KAGVTQTPRYLIKTRGQQVTLSCSPISGHRSVSWYQQTPGQGLQFLFEYFSETQRNKGNFPGRFSGRQFSNSRSEMNVSTLELGDSALYLCASSFRASYNEQFFGPGTRLTVL.

V usage is TRBV28 and J usage is TRBJ2-7; 8 nucleotides agree with TRBD1. The CDR3 runs 13 residues. Germline CDR1 and CDR2: MDHEN and SYDVKM. V was pared by 6 bases and J by 3 bases, with 4 bases of the junction left unmatched. The CDR3 DNA reads as TGTGCCAGCAGCCGTGACAGGGGCTACGAGCAGTACTTC. Encoded protein: CASSRDRGYEQYF.

This sequence joins TRBV11-2 and TRBJ2-1; TRBD2 matches at 14 bases. Losses at the gene ends were 2 bases for V and 7 bases for J; bases not matched to a gene: 4. In germline, CDR1 is SGHAT, CDR2 FQNNGV. The CDR3 loop spans 16 amino acids. The CDR3 DNA sequence: TGTGCCAGCAGCTTAACCCGGACTAGCGGGGGGAATGAGCAGTTCTTC. It specifies CASSLTRTSGGNEQFF.

The chain uses TRBV5-4 and TRBJ2-1; 7 bases are shared with TRBD2. The junction had 19 bases not matched to a gene; V was cut back by 3 bases and J by 4 bases. CDR3 length: 19 amino acids. Germline V gives CDR1 SGHNT, CDR2 YYREEE (reference sequence). The CDR3 sequence is CASSSRRGERGGGYNEQFF. CDR3 bases: TGTGCCAGCAGCTCTAGACGGGGAGAGCGCGGGGGAGGGTACAATGAGCAGTTCTTC. Filled out from reference TRBV5-4 and TRBJ2-1, the complete variable domain reads ETGVTQSPTHLIKTRGQQVTLRCSSQSGHNTVSWYQQALGQGPQFIFQYYREEENGRGNFPPRFSGLQFPNYSSELNVNALELDDSALYLCASSSRRGERGGGYNEQFFGPGTRLTVL.